One T cell receptor (beta chain) is described in this entry. This clonotype was counted ten times or more. What this receptor recognizes is not known. No base qualities exist here, and no much larger clone lies one base off it. The germline V gene yields MDHEN for CDR1 and SYDVKM for CDR2. Counted from cysteine to phenylalanine, this CDR3 has 16 amino acids. The kept DNA is CDR3 alone, 48 bases in frame from the first base. Trimming takes 6 bases from V and 3 bases from J, and the germline ends sit 17 bases apart. The entry originates in a study of neurological immune-mediated disorders (dated by TCRdb to the late 2010s). Regarding the research as a whole: Peripheral blood TCR-beta repertoires from patients with HTLV-I-associated myelopathy (HAM/TSP), patients with multiple sclerosis, and healthy controls were compared in the study using UMI-based sequencing. The cohort was made up of approximately 65 subjects, consisting of 15 or so HAM/TSP patients, some 34 multiple sclerosis patients and around 20 healthy controls. The approximately 100 TCR-beta libraries included longitudinal samples, technical triplicates and paired sorted CD4+ and CD8+ T-cell subsets alongside PBMC samples. Beyond this particular receptor, the publication reports: No identical CDR3 amino acid sequences were found to be shared among expanded clones across subjects, suggesting that TCR-beta repertoires were private in all groups. TCR clonal expansion was highest in HAM/TSP patients and lowest in MS patients, with MS patients falling below even healthy controls.

cDNA was synthesized by template-switch 5'RACE using a primer with a 10-nucleotide random unique molecular identifier that tagged each TCR transcript. Each sequencing run produced over 160 million TCR-beta sequences covering 15-18 subjects. The RNeasy kit was used for extraction of total RNA. The KAPA Real-time Library Amplification kit was used to amplify TCR-beta VDJ regions with primers for the TCR constant region and the 5'RACE anchor. Sample indexes and Illumina adaptors were added in a first PCR, after which library yield was increased in a second PCR. After purification with Ampure beads, the TCR product of roughly 650 bp was size-selected on a 2% E-gel SizeSelection system. Before pooling, library quality was assessed on a Bioanalyzer, concentration was determined with Qubit, and library quantification was performed with the Kapa Library Quantification kit. An Illumina HiSeq 2500 was used to sequence the libraries paired-end at 2 x 150 bp. To increase sequence diversity, roughly 25-31% phiX was spiked into each library pool. The published analysis was carried out like this. Quality-filtered reads were processed with the UMI-based MiGEC pipeline, and over 85% of raw TCR sequences were removed by the MiGEC pipeline during error correction. VDJ genes were aligned to IMGT germline references, and each clonotype was defined by a unique CDR3 amino acid sequence together with V-J genes. Clonal expansion, Shannon diversity and CDR3 relatedness were evaluated with VDJtools (CalcPairwiseDistances, ClusterSamples), while phylogenetic trees were built in CLCbio workbench. Using coefficient-of-variation modelling across technical triplicates, the study counted a clone as expanded if it had at least 8 unique UMIs. Starting from the raw public reads, TCRdb applied fastp trimming at Q25, assembled clones with MiXCR and retained in-frame beta chains. Every distinct CDR3 protein forms one entry, paired with its most common genes and DNA. These V and J calls derive from TCRdb rather than the authors' analysis. A total of around 29,000 distinct CDR3 sequences appear in this sample, 4.5% to 7% of them only once. The ten largest clones represent approximately 2.1% of the sample.

The healthy controls were volunteers from blood banks in Maryland, USA. For sorted-subset TCR libraries, 1 million sorted CD4+ or CD8+ T cells were used. Peripheral blood was subjected to Ficoll-Hypaque density gradient centrifugation to isolate PBMCs, which were then cryopreserved in liquid nitrogen. Paired sorted CD4+ and CD8+ subsets came from healthy controls, HAM/TSP patients and MS patients. Sample: CD4+ T cells from blood. This clonotype was sampled from a woman in her 50s in good health. The chain is made from TRBV28 and TRBJ1-4, and the D gene may be TRBD1, 6 bases matching. The DNA reads TGTGCCAGCAGCTCCCGAACGGGGGGCTCTAATGAAAAACTGTTTTTT. Translated, it gives CASSSRTGGSNEKLFF.